In its sample, the clone carrying this TCR beta chain was seen a few times. Its specificity is unknown. One entry per CDR3 protein, called by TCRdb with MiXCR from the PCR reads. In the table there are more than 250,000 distinct CDR3 sequences, 20% to 25% of which are singletons. Germline CDR1 reads LGHNA; CDR2 reads YSLEER. V dropped 3 bases and J dropped 2 bases, with 14 bases sitting between them. CDR3 length: 15 amino acids. It was from roughly 20,000 to 1,000,000 sorted cells, with 10%, 30% or 50% RNA, that naive CD8 libraries came. Naive CD8 T cells were sorted as CD8+CD4-CCR7+CD45RA+. The data are from a study of molecular identifiers for immune sequencing clone quantification. Overall study context: Replicate experiments divided RNA from around 20,000 or 100,000 naive CD8 cells into five parts and sequenced four. Study-wide findings and caveats: Clonotypes surpassing 20 RNA copies contained over 99% of effector molecules, versus under 1% in naive cells.

This chain connects TRBV4-3 to TRBJ2-7; a weak D match, TRBD1 (6 bases). Sequencing was performed on naive CD8+ T cells from blood, with Jurkat cell RNA spiked in. Subset of the sample: FACS-sorted CD8+CD4-CCR7+CD45RA+ naive T cells. The TCR originated in a human donor in good health. Some libraries in this study had Jurkat cell RNA spiked in. The CDR3 reads CASSQDSYDTYEQYF. The CDR3 nucleotides are TGCGCCAGCAGCCAGGACAGCTACGATACCTACGAGCAGTACTTC.